The rows below give T cell receptor beta chains drawn from one sample of a study of blood T cell repertoires in COVID-19. Some clones are missing from TCRdb's copy, which holds only in-frame ones; the method was immunoSEQ multiplex PCR. The table shows 100,000 or so clones, with 87% occurring only once. The specimen was peripheral blood. The source is a woman aged 25 to 39 with acute or convalescent COVID-19. CDR3s include the opening cysteine and the closing phenylalanine or tryptophan. The D gene is left open where the match is weak. Expanded clones get a size class; other rows say once, few or many, or leave the size out.

size,J,D,V,CDR3,DNA
NA,TRBJ2-2,NA,TRBV5-1,CASTPTPDQTGELFF,TGCGCCAGCACCCCGACACCCGATCAAACCGGGGAGCTGTTTTTT
NA,TRBJ2-3,NA,TRBV19,CASSSPFRTDTQYF,TGTGCCAGTAGTAGCCCCTTTCGGACAGATACGCAGTATTTT
NA,TRBJ1-4,NA,TRBV13,CASSSRDPATNEKLFF,TGTGCCAGCAGCTCGCGGGACCCTGCAACTAATGAAAAACTGTTTTTT
NA,TRBJ2-5,TRBD1,TRBV5-1,CASSRDRSQETQYF,TGCGCCAGCAGCCGGGACAGGAGCCAAGAGACCCAGTACTTC
few,TRBJ1-2,TRBD1,TRBV6-6,CASSYYAGGSGYTF,TGTGCCAGCAGTTACTACGCAGGGGGCTCGGGCTACACCTTC
NA,TRBJ2-7,NA,TRBV19,CASKDAVSYEQYF,TGTGCCAGTAAAGATGCAGTCTCCTACGAGCAGTACTTC
NA,TRBJ2-7,TRBD1,TRBV3-1/TRBV3-2,CASSLRTGTLLEQYF,TGTGCCAGCAGCCTTCGGACAGGGACCCTCTTGGAGCAGTACTTC
NA,TRBJ1-5,NA,TRBV4-1,CASSQEAQLNQPQHF,TGCGCCAGCAGCCAAGAGGCACAGCTTAATCAGCCCCAGCATTTT
NA,TRBJ1-6,TRBD1,TRBV5-6,CASSLRQGADSPLHF,TGTGCCAGCAGCTTGAGACAGGGGGCAGATTCACCCCTCCACTTT
few,TRBJ1-5,NA,TRBV10-2,CASSTGFSNQPQHF,TGCGCCAGCAGTACAGGATTTAGCAATCAGCCCCAGCATTTT
once,TRBJ1-5,NA,TRBV7-6,CASSLDLGSQPQHF,TGTGCCAGCAGCTTAGATCTTGGGAGCCAGCCCCAGCATTTT
NA,TRBJ2-7,TRBD1,TRBV29-1,CSVRTGSYEQYF,TGCAGCGTCCGGACAGGGAGCTACGAGCAGTACTTC
once,TRBJ1-1,NA,TRBV6-5,CASSYRGLNTEAFF,TGTGCCAGCAGTTACAGGGGCCTGAACACTGAAGCTTTCTTT
few,TRBJ2-7,NA,TRBV12-3/TRBV12-4,CASSRNRGYEQYF,TGTGCCAGCAGTCGAAATAGAGGCTACGAGCAGTACTTC
once,TRBJ2-7,NA,TRBV6-5,CASSYGGNEQYF,TGTGCCAGCAGTTACGGAGGAAACGAGCAGTACTTC
few,TRBJ2-1,TRBD2,TRBV28,CASSFSRTSGGYNEQFF,TGTGCCAGCAGTTTTTCCCGGACTAGCGGGGGGTACAATGAGCAGTTCTTC
NA,TRBJ1-6,NA,TRBV7-8,CASSLDPGLYNSPLHF,TGTGCCAGCAGCTTAGATCCGGGTCTCTATAATTCACCCCTCCACTTT
once,TRBJ2-6,NA,TRBV27,CASSKLAPSGANVLTF,TGTGCCAGCAGTAAACTAGCCCCCTCTGGGGCCAACGTCCTGACTTTC
NA,TRBJ2-3,NA,TRBV3-1/TRBV3-2,CASSQTRGDTQYF,TGTGCCAGCAGCCAAACCCGGGGGGATACGCAGTATTTT
NA,TRBJ2-1,NA,TRBV4-1,CASSHLGGTANNEQFF,TGCGCCAGCAGCCATCTCGGAGGGACAGCAAACAATGAGCAGTTCTTC
NA,TRBJ1-1,TRBD1,TRBV30,CACHRGTSEAFF,TGTGCCTGCCACAGGGGAACTTCTGAAGCTTTCTTT
NA,TRBJ2-2,TRBD1,TRBV9,CASSVADRVTGELFF,TGTGCCAGCAGCGTAGCGGACAGGGTTACCGGGGAGCTGTTTTTT
NA,TRBJ2-3,NA,TRBV28,CASSLSFQGSGTDTQYF,TGTGCCAGCAGTTTGTCGTTTCAGGGGTCCGGCACAGATACGCAGTATTTT
NA,TRBJ2-1,TRBD2,TRBV7-3,CASSPIAGGSYNEQFF,TGTGCCAGCAGCCCTATAGCGGGGGGCTCCTACAATGAGCAGTTCTTC
NA,TRBJ1-2,NA,TRBV7-8,CASSPIQGGGYTF,TGTGCCAGCAGCCCTATACAGGGTGGAGGCTACACCTTC
NA,TRBJ1-5,NA,TRBV5-6,CASSLIGGNQPQHF,TGTGCCAGCAGCTTGATCGGGGGGAATCAGCCCCAGCATTTT
few,TRBJ2-3,TRBD2,TRBV3-1/TRBV3-2,CASSLGTSGANTQYF,TGTGCCAGCAGCCTAGGGACTAGCGGGGCCAATACGCAGTATTTT
NA,TRBJ2-5,NA,TRBV5-1,CASGSGLGVAGRMETQYF,TGCGCCAGCGGATCTGGACTTGGGGTAGCCGGAAGAATGGAGACCCAGTACTTC
NA,TRBJ1-5,NA,TRBV28,CASSPSTGYQPQHF,TGTGCCAGCAGTCCTTCGACAGGATACCAGCCCCAGCATTTT
NA,TRBJ2-3,NA,TRBV19,CASSIVPGGRTDTQYF,TGTGCCAGTAGTATAGTCCCAGGAGGGCGTACAGATACGCAGTATTTT
NA,TRBJ1-2,TRBD1,TRBV2,CASGTGDGYTF,TGTGCCAGTGGGACAGGGGATGGCTACACCTTC
NA,TRBJ1-2,NA,TRBV28,CASSQREGYTF,TGTGCCAGCAGCCAGAGGGAGGGCTACACCTTC
NA,TRBJ2-4,TRBD1,TRBV6-6,CASSYELGQGNIQYF,TGTGCCAGCAGTTACGAATTGGGACAGGGAAACATTCAGTACTTC
NA,TRBJ2-5,NA,TRBV29-1,CSVHHRETQYF,TGCAGCGTCCATCACAGGGAGACCCAGTACTTC
NA,TRBJ1-6,NA,TRBV30,CACPGKNSPLHF,TGTGCCTGCCCCGGGAAGAATTCACCCCTCCACTTT
once,TRBJ2-3,TRBD1,TRBV5-1,CASSLAEGARADTQYF,TGCGCCAGCAGCTTGGCCGAGGGGGCGAGGGCAGATACGCAGTATTTT